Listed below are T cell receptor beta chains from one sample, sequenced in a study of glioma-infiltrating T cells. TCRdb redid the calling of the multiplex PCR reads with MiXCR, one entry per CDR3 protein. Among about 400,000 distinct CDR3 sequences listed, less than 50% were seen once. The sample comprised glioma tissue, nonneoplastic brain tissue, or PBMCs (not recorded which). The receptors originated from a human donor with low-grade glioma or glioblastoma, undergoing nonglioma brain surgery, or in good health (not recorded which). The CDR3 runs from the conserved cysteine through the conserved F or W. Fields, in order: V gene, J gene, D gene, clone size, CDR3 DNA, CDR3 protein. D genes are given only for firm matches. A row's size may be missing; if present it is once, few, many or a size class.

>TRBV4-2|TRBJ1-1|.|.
TGTGCCAGCAGCCCCTCGGTGGCAGGGAACACTGAAGCTTTCTTT
CASSPSVAGNTEAFF
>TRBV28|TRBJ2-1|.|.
TGTGCCAGCAGTTTACTAAACAGCGGTTACAATGAGCAGTTCTTC
CASSLLNSGYNEQFF
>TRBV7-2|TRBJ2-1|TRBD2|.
TGTGCCAGCGGCTTAGGGGGCCTAGCGGGAGTAGGTGAGCAGTTCTTC
CASGLGGLAGVGEQFF
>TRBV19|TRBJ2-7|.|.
TGTGCCAGTAGTCCCTATAGGTGGACAGTGGACGAGCAGTACTTC
CASSPYRWTVDEQYF
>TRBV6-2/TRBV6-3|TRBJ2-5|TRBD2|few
TGTGCCAGCAGTAGATGGGCGGGAGGGGCGACCCAGTACTTC
CASSRWAGGATQYF
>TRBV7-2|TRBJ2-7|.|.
TGTGCCAGCAGCTTAGCGCAGGGAGCCCACGAGCAGTACTTC
CASSLAQGAHEQYF
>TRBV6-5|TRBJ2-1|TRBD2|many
TGTGCCAGCAGCGCCGGGACTAGCGGGGCTAATGAGCAGTTCTTC
CASSAGTSGANEQFF
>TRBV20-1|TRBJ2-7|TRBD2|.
TGCAGTGCTAGAGATCCTAGCGGGATAGGAAGCTACGAGCAGTACTTC
CSARDPSGIGSYEQYF
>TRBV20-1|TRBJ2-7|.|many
TGCAGTGCTAGAGATGTGGGGCTGGGGGCGGGAGAGTCCTACGAGCAGTACTTC
CSARDVGLGAGESYEQYF
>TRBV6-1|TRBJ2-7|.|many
TGTGCCAGCAGTTCCCAGACCTACGAGCAGTACTTC
CASSSQTYEQYF
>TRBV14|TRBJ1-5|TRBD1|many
TGTGCCAGCAGCCAAGCCGACCGAAGGGACAGGGGTAATCAGCCCCAGCATTTT
CASSQADRRDRGNQPQHF
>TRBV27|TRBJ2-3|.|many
TGTGCCAGCAGTTTCCTGCGGGGACTCTGGGATACGCAGTATTTT
CASSFLRGLWDTQYF
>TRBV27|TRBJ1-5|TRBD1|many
TGTGCCAGCAGTTTGGAGGGACAGGGGTACAATCAGCCCCAGCATTTT
CASSLEGQGYNQPQHF
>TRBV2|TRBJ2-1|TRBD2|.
TGTGCCAGCACCCCGGACAGGACTAGCGCCCACAATGAGCAGTTCTTC
CASTPDRTSAHNEQFF
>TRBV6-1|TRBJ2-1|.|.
TGTGCCAGCAGTTCGGGGTGGGTTGGCAATGAGCAGTTCTTC
CASSSGWVGNEQFF
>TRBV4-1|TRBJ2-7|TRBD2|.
TGCGCCAGCAGCCATGAACTAGCGGGAGAGTACGAGCAGTACTTC
CASSHELAGEYEQYF
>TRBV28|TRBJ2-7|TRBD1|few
TGTGCCAGCGGGACAGGACCCTACGAGCAGTACTTC
CASGTGPYEQYF
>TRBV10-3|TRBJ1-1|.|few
TGTGCCATCAGTGACAGGGAGAACACTGAAGCTTTCTTT
CAISDRENTEAFF
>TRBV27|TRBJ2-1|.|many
TGTGCCAGCAGTTCCCTAGGCTTCGCTGAAGTCAATGAGCAGTTCTTC
CASSSLGFAEVNEQFF
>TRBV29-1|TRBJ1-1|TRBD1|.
TGCAGCGTGGACCAGGGGGGGGACACTGAAGCTTTCTTT
CSVDQGGDTEAFF
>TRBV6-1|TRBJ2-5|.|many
TGTGCCAGCAGTGAAGAGACCCTCACAGGGACCCAGTACTTC
CASSEETLTGTQYF
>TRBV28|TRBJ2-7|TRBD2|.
TGTGCCAGCAGCACAGTCCATGCCCCTCGGGACTACCTTTACGAGCAGTACTTC
CASSTVHAPRDYLYEQYF
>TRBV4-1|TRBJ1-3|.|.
TGCGCCAGCAGCCAAATTACAGAAGATTCTGGAAACACCATATATTTT
CASSQITEDSGNTIYF
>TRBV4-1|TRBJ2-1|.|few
TGCGCCAGCAGCTGGGGACAGCTACTGGCGGGGCCACAGAATGAGCAGTTCTTC
CASSWGQLLAGPQNEQFF
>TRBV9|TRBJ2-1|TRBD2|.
TGTGCCAGTCGGCGGGGGTCGGCTTCCTACAATGAGCAGTTCTTC
CASRRGSASYNEQFF
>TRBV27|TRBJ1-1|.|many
TGTGCCAGCAGTTTAAACCCGGGCACTGAAGCTTTCTTT
CASSLNPGTEAFF
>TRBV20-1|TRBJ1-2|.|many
TGCAGTGCTATAGCATGGACGGATAACTATGGCTACACCTTC
CSAIAWTDNYGYTF
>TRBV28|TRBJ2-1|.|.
TGTGCCAGTAGTATCCTCCCCCCAACCCAGGGGGGCAATGAGCAGTTCTTC
CASSILPPTQGGNEQFF
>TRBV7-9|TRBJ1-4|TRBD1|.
TGTGCCAGCGAAGGACAGGCAGGTGAAAAACTGTTTTTT
CASEGQAGEKLFF
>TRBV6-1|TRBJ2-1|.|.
TGTGCCAGCAGTTCCTGGGGCAATGAGCAGTTCTTC
CASSSWGNEQFF
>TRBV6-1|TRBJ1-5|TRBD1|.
TGTGCCAGCGGGCGGGACAGGGGGATTCAGCCCCAGCATTTT
CASGRDRGIQPQHF
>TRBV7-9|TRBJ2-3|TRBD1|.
TGTGCCAGCAGCTTACGTTTGGGACAGGGAACAGATACGCAGTATTTT
CASSLRLGQGTDTQYF
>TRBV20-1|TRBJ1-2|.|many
TGCAGTGCTACCCAAGCTAACTATGGCTACACCTTC
CSATQANYGYTF
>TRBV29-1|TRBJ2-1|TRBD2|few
TGCAGCGTTGAGCGCATGACTAGCGGGAGGTCCTACAATGAGCAGTTCTTC
CSVERMTSGRSYNEQFF
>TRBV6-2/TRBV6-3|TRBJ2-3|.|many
TGTGCCAGCAGACCTGACACCAGCACAGATACGCAGTATTTT
CASRPDTSTDTQYF
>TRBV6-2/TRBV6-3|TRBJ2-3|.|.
TGTGCCAGCAGTCGACAGTTCAGCACAGATACGCAGTATTTT
CASSRQFSTDTQYF
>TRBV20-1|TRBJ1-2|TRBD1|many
TGCAGTGCTAGAGATTCGGGACAGGGGGATGGCTACACCTTC
CSARDSGQGDGYTF
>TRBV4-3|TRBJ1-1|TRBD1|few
TGCGCCAGCAGCCAAACAGGGGGGCCGTACACTGAAGCTTTCTTT
CASSQTGGPYTEAFF
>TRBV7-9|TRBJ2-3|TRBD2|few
TGTGCCAGCAGCCCCGGGACTAGCGGGAGGATAGATACGCAGTATTTT
CASSPGTSGRIDTQYF
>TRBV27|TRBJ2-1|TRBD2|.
TGTGCCAGCAGTCTAAGCGGGGTTACCTGCAATGGGCAGTTCTTC
CASSLSGVTCNGQFF
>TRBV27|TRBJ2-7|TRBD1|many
TGTGCCAGCAGGGGTCCCGGGACAGGGCTCGAGCAGTACTTC
CASRGPGTGLEQYF
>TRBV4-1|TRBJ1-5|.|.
TGCGCCAGCAGCCAAGATGTCGGGCAAAACAATCAGCCCCAGCATTTT
CASSQDVGQNNQPQHF
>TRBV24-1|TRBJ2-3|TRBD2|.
TGTGCCAACAGTGAAAGGGCTAGCGGTCTCACAGATACGCAGTATTTT
CANSERASGLTDTQYF
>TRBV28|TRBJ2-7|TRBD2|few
TGTGCCAGCAGTTTCGGACTAGCGGGAATATACGAGCAGTACTTC
CASSFGLAGIYEQYF
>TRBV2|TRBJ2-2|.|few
TGTGCCAGCAGTGTGCGGCAGGGAATGATCGGGGAGCTGTTTTTT
CASSVRQGMIGELFF
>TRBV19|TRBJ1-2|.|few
TGTGCCAGTAGTCCCACAAGGGGCAGCGGCTACACCTTC
CASSPTRGSGYTF
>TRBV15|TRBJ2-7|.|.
TGTGCCACCAGCAGAGATGTGCCCTACGAGCAGTACTTC
CATSRDVPYEQYF
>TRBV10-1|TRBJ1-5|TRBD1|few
TGCGCCAACCTCCAGGACAGGGTGATTGGTAAGCCCCAGCATTTT
CANLQDRVIGKPQHF
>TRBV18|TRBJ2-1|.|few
TGTGCCAGCTCACCATTCGGACAGCTATACAATGAGCAGTTCTTC
CASSPFGQLYNEQFF
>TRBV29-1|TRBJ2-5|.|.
TGCAGCGTCGCCTATACAGGGAACCAAGAGACCCAGTACTTC
CSVAYTGNQETQYF
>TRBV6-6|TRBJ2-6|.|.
TGTGCCAGCACCTTCTCGTTCTCTGGGGCCAACGTCCTGACTTTC
CASTFSFSGANVLTF
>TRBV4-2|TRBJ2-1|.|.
TGTGCCAGCAGCCAAGGTTATGATTCCTACAATGAGCAGTTCTTC
CASSQGYDSYNEQFF
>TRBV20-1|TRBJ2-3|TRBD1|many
TGCAGTGCGAGTAGGACAGGGGGCAGGGGCACAGATACGCAGTATTTT
CSASRTGGRGTDTQYF
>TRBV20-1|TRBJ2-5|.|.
TGCAGTGCTAGTAAGGCAGAAGAGACCCAGTACTTC
CSASKAEETQYF
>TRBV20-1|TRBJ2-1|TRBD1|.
TGCAGTGCTGCATCAGGGACAGGGCTAGGGGATGAGCAGTTCTTC
CSAASGTGLGDEQFF
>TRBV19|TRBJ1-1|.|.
TGTGCCAGTAGCCGGGCGCAGGAGGCTGAAGCTTTCTTT
CASSRAQEAEAFF
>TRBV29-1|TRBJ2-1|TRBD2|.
TGCAGCGTTGAAGGCCCGGGACTACCCTACAATGAGCAGTTCTTC
CSVEGPGLPYNEQFF
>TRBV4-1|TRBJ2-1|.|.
TGCGCCAGCAGCCAAGACCGACCGACGACCTACAATGAGCAGTTCTTC
CASSQDRPTTYNEQFF
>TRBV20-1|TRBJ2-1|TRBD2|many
TGCAGTGCTAGAGAACCTAGCGGGAGGGTTTACAATGAGCAGTTCTTC
CSAREPSGRVYNEQFF
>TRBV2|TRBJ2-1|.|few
TGTGCCACTTCAATAGCCCCATACAATGAGCAGTTCTTC
CATSIAPYNEQFF